The 17 T cell receptor beta chains listed next were all sequenced from one sample in a study of blood T cell repertoires in COVID-19. Assay: immunoSEQ multiplex PCR; the TCRdb copy retains only in-frame clones and omits some. The sample records roughly 7,800 clones, 85% to 90% being singletons. Sequences were obtained from peripheral blood. The receptor source for this set is a woman between 50 and 59 years old with active or convalescent COVID-19.

This rearrangement joins TRBV10-2 to TRBJ1-5; perhaps TRBD1 as D (5 bases). Germline V gene data show CDR1 as WSHSY and CDR2 as SAAADI. This CDR3 is 14 amino acids long. The ends were cut back, 6 bases at V and 4 bases at J, with 13 bases in the middle. CDR3 coding DNA: TGCGCCAGCAGATACGGGCAGGGTAATCAGCCCCAGCATTTT. It specifies CASRYGQGNQPQHF.

This sequence joins TRBV6-5 and TRBJ2-2, with D maybe TRBD2 (7 bases). Trimming removed 7 bases at V and 11 bases at J, with 14 bases between. The germline V gene has CDR1 MNHEY and CDR2 SVGAGI. The CDR3 is 12 amino acids. CDR3 protein: CASTPGGAELFF. CDR3 DNA: TGTGCCAGCACCCCTGGGGGGGCCGAGCTGTTTTTT.

V gene TRBV18 combines with J gene TRBJ1-6; TRBD1 is a possible D gene (6 bases). V was pared by 1 base and J by 2 bases, with 6 bases between. This CDR3 is 15 amino acids long. Germline CDR1 and CDR2: KGHSH and LQKENI. This chain's CDR3 is CASSPQGAYNSPLHF. The CDR3 coding sequence is TGTGCCAGCTCACCACAGGGGGCCTATAATTCACCCCTCCACTTT.

The rearrangement uses TRBV4-3 and TRBJ1-2; weak D call: TRBD1 (5 bases). V was clipped by 4 bases and J by 1 base, with 13 bases between them. CDR1 and CDR2 from the germline V gene are LGHNA and YSLEER. The CDR3 runs to 15 residues. The CDR3 DNA sequence: TGCGCCAGCAGCCGCCTAGGGGTCGGTAACTATGGCTACACCTTC. It encodes CASSRLGVGNYGYTF.

This chain connects TRBV9 to TRBJ1-2; the D is unclear. Germline CDR1 reads SGDLS; CDR2 reads YYNGEE. V was trimmed by 0 bases and J by 4 bases, leaving 10 bases between them. The CDR3 is 14 residues long. The CDR3 coding sequence is TGTGCCAGCAGCGTAGATTACAGCCCCTATGGCTACACCTTC. Its translation is CASSVDYSPYGYTF.

This chain uses TRBV7-2 with TRBJ1-1; D might be TRBD1 (5 bases). The CDR3 runs to 16 residues. V was pared by 1 base and J by 2 bases, with 14 bases between. Germline V gives CDR1 SGHTA, CDR2 FQGNSA. Written as DNA, the CDR3 is TGTGCCAGCAGCTTAGTTACGGGGGTCGGTAACACTGAAGCTTTCTTT. Protein product: CASSLVTGVGNTEAFF.

This chain joins TRBV9 and TRBJ1-2; D is unresolved. The germline V and J ends were trimmed by 0 bases and 4 bases, with 13 bases remaining between them. The CDR3 runs to 15 residues. Germline CDR1 is SGDLS and CDR2 is YYNGEE. The CDR3 reads CASSVGGTSLYGYTF. For the CDR3, the DNA is TGTGCCAGCAGCGTAGGCGGCACTTCCCTCTATGGCTACACCTTC.

The chain links TRBV29-1 to TRBJ2-5; TRBD2 might be the D (6 bases). This CDR3 spans 15 amino acids. V gave up 0 bases and J gave up 5 bases, with 16 bases separating them. Germline CDR1 reads SQVTM; CDR2 reads ANQGSEA. CDR3 coding DNA: TGCAGCGTTGAAGACGGGAGCGGAGCGTTGGAGACCCAGTACTTC. It encodes CSVEDGSGALETQYF.

The DNA for the CDR3 is TGTGCCAGCAGAATACAGGGGCCGGATACGCAGTATTTT. Translating it yields CASRIQGPDTQYF. V and J are TRBV6-6 and TRBJ2-3; 7 bases are shared with TRBD1. V lost 6 bases, J lost 6 bases, and 6 bases stayed unmatched. CDR3 length: 13 residues. The V gene's germline CDR1 is MNHNY and CDR2 SVGAGI (reference sequence).

The rearrangement links TRBV6-2 or TRBV6-3 to TRBJ1-1, with D unresolved. The CDR3 has 14 amino acids. Between the trimmed V and J ends, which lost 2 bases and 5 bases, there was a span of 12 bases. CDR1 is MNHEY and CDR2 is SVGEGT in the germline V gene. The CDR3: CASSYGQLWTEAFF. The CDR3 bases are TGTGCCAGCAGTTACGGGCAGCTTTGGACTGAAGCTTTCTTT.

The chain carries TRBV2 and TRBJ1-2; tentatively, D is TRBD1 (5 bases). CDR3 size: 11 residues. Germline V gene lookup returns CDR1 SNHLY and CDR2 FYNNEI. The ends were cut back, 5 bases at V and 14 bases at J, with 15 bases in the middle. Here the CDR3 DNA reads TGTGCCAGCAGTTTACTCAGGGAGGTGACCTTC. The encoded protein is CASSLLREVTF.

The CDR3 loop is CASSPRTSGPYEQYF. DNA of the CDR3: TGTGCCAGCAGTCCCCGGACTAGCGGTCCCTACGAGCAGTACTTC. V usage is TRBV27 and J usage is TRBJ2-7; 10 bases are shared with TRBD2. Looked up from germline, CDR1 is MNHEY and CDR2 is SMNVEV (reference sequence). The V and J ends lost 5 bases and 2 bases, in that order; junction bases with no gene match: 6. The CDR3 length is 15 residues.

This rearrangement joins TRBV6-1 to TRBJ1-5, with D possibly being TRBD1 (6 bases). V shed 2 bases and J shed 1 base, with 9 bases lying between them. CDR3 length: 15 residues. Germline V gene lookup returns CDR1 MNHNS and CDR2 SASEGT. DNA of the CDR3: TGTGCCAGCAGTGAATCAGGGGTCAGCAATCAGCCCCAGCATTTT. It is translated as CASSESGVSNQPQHF.

The chain couples TRBV5-6 to TRBJ2-2, with 7 bases matching TRBD1. Germline V gene data show CDR1 as SGHDT and CDR2 as YYEEEE. Trimming removed 4 bases from V and 5 bases from J; junction bases left unmatched: 8. This CDR3 has 15 amino acids. The CDR3 loop reads CASSPIDRETGELFF. CDR3 DNA sequence: TGTGCCAGCAGCCCGATTGACAGGGAAACCGGGGAGCTGTTTTTT.

This chain joins TRBV5-1 and TRBJ2-1; no reliable D call. Germline CDR1 SGHRS, CDR2 YFSETQ. Between the trimmed V and J ends, which lost 0 bases and 10 bases, there was a span of 17 bases. The CDR3 is 15 residues long. Here the CDR3 DNA reads TGCGCCAGCAGCTTGGCCGTGGTAGATTCAGGCGAGCAGTTCTTC. It yields the protein CASSLAVVDSGEQFF. The whole variable domain, filled in from reference TRBV5-1 and TRBJ2-1, reads KAGVTQTPRYLIKTRGQQVTLSCSPISGHRSVSWYQQTPGQGLQFLFEYFSETQRNKGNFPGRFSGRQFSNSRSEMNVSTLELGDSALYLCASSLAVVDSGEQFFGPGTRLTVL.

This sequence joins TRBV3-1 (or the pseudogene TRBV3-2) and TRBJ2-2; D is perhaps TRBD2 (5 bases). Germline lookup yields CDR1 LGHDT and CDR2 YNNKEL (reference sequence). The germline V and J ends were trimmed by 6 bases and 7 bases, with 18 bases remaining between them. The CDR3 is 15 residues long. The CDR3 region is CASRLYTGNGGELFF. As DNA, the CDR3 is TGTGCCAGCAGACTATACACCGGGAACGGCGGGGAGCTGTTTTTT.

V gene TRBV6-6 combines with J gene TRBJ2-3, with 7 bases fitting TRBD1. Germline-derived CDR1 and CDR2 are MNHNY and SVGAGI (reference sequence). CDR3 length: 14 residues. The V and J ends lost 0 bases and 4 bases, in that order; junction bases with no gene match: 1. The CDR3 loop is CASSYSTGADTQYF. The CDR3 DNA follows: TGTGCCAGCAGTTACTCCACAGGGGCAGATACGCAGTATTTT.